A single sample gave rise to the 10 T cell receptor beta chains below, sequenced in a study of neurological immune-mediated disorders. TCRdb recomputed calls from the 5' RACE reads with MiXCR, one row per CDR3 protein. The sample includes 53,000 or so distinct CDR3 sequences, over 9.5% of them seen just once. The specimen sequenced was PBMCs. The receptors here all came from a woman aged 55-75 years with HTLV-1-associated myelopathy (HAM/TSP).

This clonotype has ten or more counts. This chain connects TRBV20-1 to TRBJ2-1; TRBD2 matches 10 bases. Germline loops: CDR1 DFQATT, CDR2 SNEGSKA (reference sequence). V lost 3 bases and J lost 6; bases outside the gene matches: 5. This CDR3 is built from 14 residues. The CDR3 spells CSARASGSSNEQFF. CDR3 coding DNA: TGCAGTGCTAGGGCTAGCGGGAGTTCCAATGAGCAGTTCTTC.

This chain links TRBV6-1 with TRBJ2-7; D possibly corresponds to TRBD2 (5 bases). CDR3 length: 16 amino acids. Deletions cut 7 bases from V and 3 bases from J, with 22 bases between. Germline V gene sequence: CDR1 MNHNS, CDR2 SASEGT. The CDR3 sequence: CASKGRSTRIHYEQYF. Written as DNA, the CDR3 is TGTGCCAGCAAGGGCCGGTCTACTAGAATCCACTACGAGCAGTACTTC.

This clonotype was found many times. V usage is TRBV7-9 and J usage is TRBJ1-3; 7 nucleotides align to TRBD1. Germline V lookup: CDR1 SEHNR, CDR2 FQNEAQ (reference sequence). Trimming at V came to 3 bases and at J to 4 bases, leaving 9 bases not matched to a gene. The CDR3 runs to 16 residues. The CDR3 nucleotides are TGTGCCAGCAGCTTTGTGTTAGGGGGCGACGGAAACACCATATATTTT. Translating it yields CASSFVLGGDGNTIYF.

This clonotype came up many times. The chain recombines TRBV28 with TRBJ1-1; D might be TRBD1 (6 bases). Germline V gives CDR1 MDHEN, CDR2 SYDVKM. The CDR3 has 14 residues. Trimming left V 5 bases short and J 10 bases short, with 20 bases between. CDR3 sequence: CASSHSRGKERAFF. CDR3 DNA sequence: TGTGCCAGCAGTCATAGCAGGGGAAAAGAGAGAGCTTTCTTT.

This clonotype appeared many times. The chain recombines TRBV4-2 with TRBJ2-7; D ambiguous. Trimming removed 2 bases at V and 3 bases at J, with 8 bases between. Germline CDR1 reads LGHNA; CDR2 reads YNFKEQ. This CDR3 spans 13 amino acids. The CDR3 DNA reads TGTGCCAGCAGCCAAATGGGGAACTACGAGCAGTACTTC. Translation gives CASSQMGNYEQYF.

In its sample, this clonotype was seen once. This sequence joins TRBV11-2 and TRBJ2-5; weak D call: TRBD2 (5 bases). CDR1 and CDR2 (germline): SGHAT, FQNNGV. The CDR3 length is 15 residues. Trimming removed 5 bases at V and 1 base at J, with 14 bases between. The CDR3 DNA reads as TGTGCCAGCAGCGACGCCGGAGCGGTCCAAGAGACCCAGTACTTC. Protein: CASSDAGAVQETQYF.

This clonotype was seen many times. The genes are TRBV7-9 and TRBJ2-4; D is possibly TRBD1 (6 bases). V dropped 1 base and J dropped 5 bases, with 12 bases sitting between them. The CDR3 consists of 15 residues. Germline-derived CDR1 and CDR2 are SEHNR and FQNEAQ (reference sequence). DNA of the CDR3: TGTGCCAGCAGCTTAGGATTGGACAGTCAAAACATTCAGTACTTC. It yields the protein CASSLGLDSQNIQYF.

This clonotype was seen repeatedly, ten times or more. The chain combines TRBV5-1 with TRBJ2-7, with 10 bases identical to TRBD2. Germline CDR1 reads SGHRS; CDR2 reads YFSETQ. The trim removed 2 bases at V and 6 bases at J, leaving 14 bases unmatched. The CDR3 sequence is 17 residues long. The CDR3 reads CASSFSPSGRTIIEQYF. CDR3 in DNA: TGCGCCAGCAGCTTCTCTCCTAGCGGGAGAACGATCATCGAGCAGTACTTC.

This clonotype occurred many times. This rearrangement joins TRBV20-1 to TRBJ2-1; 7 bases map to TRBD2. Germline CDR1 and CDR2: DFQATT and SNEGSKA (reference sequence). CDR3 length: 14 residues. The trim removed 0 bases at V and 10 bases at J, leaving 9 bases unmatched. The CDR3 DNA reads TGCAGTGCTAGAGATGGGACTACCTTGGGGGAGCAGTTCTTC. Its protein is CSARDGTTLGEQFF.

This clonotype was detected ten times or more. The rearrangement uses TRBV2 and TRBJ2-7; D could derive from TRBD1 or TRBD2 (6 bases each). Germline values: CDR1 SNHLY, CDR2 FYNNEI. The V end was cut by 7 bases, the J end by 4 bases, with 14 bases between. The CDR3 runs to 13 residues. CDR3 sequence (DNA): TGTGCCAGCATATTACAGGGAGGTTACGAGCAGTACTTC. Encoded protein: CASILQGGYEQYF.